These T cell receptor beta chains were read from a single sample in a study of regulatory T cells in long-lasting Graves disease. TCRdb reprocessed the multiplex PCR reads with MiXCR, giving one entry per CDR3 protein. The sample consists of approximately 360,000 distinct CDR3 sequences, approximately 12% of them appearing once. The data also belong to a second study, concerning T cells in Graves' hyperthyroidism and ophthalmopathy.

The source was peripheral blood mononuclear cells (PBMCs), collected at new diagnosis, from a patient treated with antithyroid drugs. The origin of the receptors is a woman younger than 35 with Graves disease. Both conserved end residues are part of each CDR3. The D gene is left open where the match is weak. Part of the rows lack a size; the others show once, few, many or a class for expanded clones.

d_call j_call v_call clone_size cdr3_nt cdr3_aa
TRBD2 TRBJ2-3 TRBV5-4 - TGTGCCAGCAGCGCTGATACTAGCGGGGGTAGCACAGATACGCAGTATTTT CASSADTSGGSTDTQYF
- TRBJ1-5 TRBV18 many TGTGCCAGCTCACCCCCCAACATGGATCGGCCCCAGCATTTT CASSPPNMDRPQHF
TRBD2 TRBJ2-1 TRBV2 many TGTGCCAGCAGCGGACTAGCGGGGCCACCCTACAATGAGCAGTTCTTC CASSGLAGPPYNEQFF
TRBD1 TRBJ1-2 TRBV12-3/TRBV12-4 many TGTGCCAGCAGTTTATTAGGGGGCTCTGGCTACACCTTC CASSLLGGSGYTF
TRBD2 TRBJ2-1 TRBV3-1 many TGTGCCAGCAGCCCCTGGACTAGCGGGAGGGTAAATGAGCAGTTCTTC CASSPWTSGRVNEQFF
- TRBJ2-3 TRBV27 many TGCGCCAGCAGCTCCCCGGCAAGGGATACGCAGTATTTT CASSSPARDTQYF
TRBD2 TRBJ2-1 TRBV18 many TGTGCCAGCTCACCACCGGTCGTGGGAGGGACCCGCAATGAGCAGTTCTTC CASSPPVVGGTRNEQFF
TRBD2 TRBJ2-1 TRBV28 many TGTGCCAGCAGTTTTACTAGGGCTAGCGGGGCACATGAGCAGTTCTTC CASSFTRASGAHEQFF
TRBD2 TRBJ2-7 TRBV2 - TGTGCCAGCAGTGAGGGTAGCGGGACCTCCTACGAGCAGTACTTC CASSEGSGTSYEQYF
- TRBJ1-1 TRBV7-2 many TGTGCCAGCAGCTTAGTCGGCAGTATGAACACTGAAGCTTTCTTT CASSLVGSMNTEAFF
TRBD2 TRBJ2-1 TRBV7-9 many TGTGCCAGCAGCTTACTAGCGGGAGTCGACAATGAGCAGTTCTTC CASSLLAGVDNEQFF
TRBD2 TRBJ2-1 TRBV18 many TGTGCCAGCTCACCCCTCTCGAGGATCAGCGGGAGATCGGATAATGAGCAGTTCTTC CASSPLSRISGRSDNEQFF
- TRBJ1-2 TRBV28 many TGTGCCAGCAGTTTAATCCGGGGGCAACTAGGCTATGGCTACACCTTC CASSLIRGQLGYGYTF
- TRBJ1-1 TRBV19 - TGTGCCAGTAGCCCTCAGGGTGGATACACTGAAGCTTTCTTT CASSPQGGYTEAFF
TRBD2 TRBJ2-2 TRBV11-2 many TGTGCCAGCAGCCGTAGCGGGGGGGCCAATTTGGCAAAAGCCGGGGAGCTGTTTTTT CASSRSGGANLAKAGELFF
- TRBJ1-5 TRBV15 - TGTGCCACCAGCAGGTGGCAGGGAGATCAGCCCCAGCATTTT CATSRWQGDQPQHF
- TRBJ2-2 TRBV19 - TGTGCCAGTAGTATCGCCGGGACATACACCGGGGAGCTGTTTTTT CASSIAGTYTGELFF
- TRBJ2-5 TRBV7-3 few TGTGCCAGCAGCCTAGCCCCGGGGGGCCAAGAGGCCCAGTACTTC CASSLAPGGQEAQYF
- TRBJ2-1 TRBV11-1 many TGTGCCATAGCTGTAACCCCGAAATACAATGAGCAGTTCTTC CAIAVTPKYNEQFF
- TRBJ1-2 TRBV13 - TGTGCCAGCAGCTTAGGCCTAGCAGCTCAACAGTATGGCTACACCTTC CASSLGLAAQQYGYTF
- TRBJ2-2 TRBV28 many TGTGCCAGCAGTTTATGGGGGCCGAACACCGGGGAGCTGTTTTTT CASSLWGPNTGELFF
- TRBJ2-2 TRBV3-1 many TGTGCCAGCAGCCAAGTGTCGGGTAACACCGGGGAGCTGTTTTTT CASSQVSGNTGELFF
- TRBJ2-5 TRBV20-1 - TGCAGTGCTAAGCCGGGAGCGTACCAAGAGATCCAGTACTTC CSAKPGAYQEIQYF
- TRBJ2-1 TRBV19 - TGTGCCAGTAGTATAGTAGGCAGGGTGGATGAGCAGTTCTTC CASSIVGRVDEQFF
- TRBJ2-1 TRBV11-2 many TGTGCCAGCAGCTTAACTCTCCGTAAGAATGAGCAGTTCTTC CASSLTLRKNEQFF
- TRBJ1-1 TRBV6-1 many TGTGCCAGCGGCCTGGGAACCGGGAGACTGAACACTGAAGCTTTCTTT CASGLGTGRLNTEAFF
- TRBJ2-1 TRBV10-3 many TGTGCCATCAGTGCGGGGGTCGACAATGAGCAGTTCTTC CAISAGVDNEQFF
TRBD2 TRBJ2-1 TRBV4-3 - TGCGCCAGCAGCCAAGGCCGGGGACTAGCGGGGCTAAGGCCTAATGAGCAGTTCTTC CASSQGRGLAGLRPNEQFF
- TRBJ1-2 TRBV18 many TGTGCCAGCTCACCGGAGTTTCGTTACAGGCAGAACTATGGCTACACCTTC CASSPEFRYRQNYGYTF
- TRBJ1-5 TRBV6-2/TRBV6-3 - TGTGCCAGCAGTGAGTGGGTGGGCGATCAGCCCCAGCATTTT CASSEWVGDQPQHF
TRBD2 TRBJ2-3 TRBV30 many TGTGCCTGGGATTCCGGGACTAGCGGGACCCCGCAGTATTTT CAWDSGTSGTPQYF
- TRBJ1-2 TRBV14 many TGTGCCAGCAGCCAAGTTAATCACGGCTACTATGGCTACACCTTC CASSQVNHGYYGYTF
- TRBJ1-1 TRBV20-1 - TGCAGTGCTAGCTCCGGGGTACGCACTGAAGCTTTCTTT CSASSGVRTEAFF
- TRBJ2-4 TRBV2 many TGTGCCGGACAGACTGCGGGTGATGACATTCAGTACTTC CAGQTAGDDIQYF
TRBD1 TRBJ2-2 TRBV30 many TGTGCCTGGAGTGTGGGACAGGAGACCGGGGAGCTGTTTTTT CAWSVGQETGELFF
- TRBJ1-5 TRBV27 few TGTGCCAGCAGTTTAGGGGCACAGGGTAACTCGCAGCCCCAGCATTTT CASSLGAQGNSQPQHF
TRBD2 TRBJ2-7 TRBV7-2 many TGTGCCAGCAGCTTATTAGCGGGAGAAAGAGAGCAGTACTTC CASSLLAGEREQYF
TRBD1 TRBJ2-2 TRBV7-2 - TGTGCCAGCAGCCTAATGGGACAGGTCGATGGGGGGGAGCTGTTTTTT CASSLMGQVDGGELFF
- TRBJ2-3 TRBV5-1 few TGCGCCAGCAGCCTGAGTAGGAGGAGCACAGATACGCAGTATTTT CASSLSRRSTDTQYF
- TRBJ2-3 TRBV30 few TGTGCCTGGGTCTACAGCACAGATACGCAGTATTTT CAWVYSTDTQYF
TRBD1 TRBJ1-2 TRBV10-3 few TGTGCCATCAGTGGGACAGGGTCCGGCTACACCTTC CAISGTGSGYTF
TRBD2 TRBJ2-5 TRBV20-1 many TGCAGTACCGGGACTAGTGGGGAGACCCAGTACTTC CSTGTSGETQYF
- TRBJ2-1 TRBV19 - TGTGCCAGTAGTATACAGGGCGGGAACCCCTACAATGAGCAGTTCTTC CASSIQGGNPYNEQFF
- TRBJ2-2 TRBV30 many TGTGCCTGGGTATCGGGCAGACTGAACACCGGGGAGCTGTTTTTT CAWVSGRLNTGELFF
- TRBJ1-2 TRBV6-2/TRBV6-3 many TGTGCCAGCAGGAGCTGGCCACAGGCGATCTATGGCTACACCTTC CASRSWPQAIYGYTF
- TRBJ2-1 TRBV7-6 - TGTGCCAGCAGCCTTATGGTGGAGTTTGTGGATGAGCAGTTCTTC CASSLMVEFVDEQFF
TRBD2 TRBJ2-7 TRBV27 many TGTGCCAGCAGTTCCCGACTAGCGACGAGGGAGCAGTACTTC CASSSRLATREQYF
- TRBJ1-1 TRBV6-5 few TGTGCCAGCAGTTATGAGGGGCCGAGGACTGAAGCTTTCTTT CASSYEGPRTEAFF